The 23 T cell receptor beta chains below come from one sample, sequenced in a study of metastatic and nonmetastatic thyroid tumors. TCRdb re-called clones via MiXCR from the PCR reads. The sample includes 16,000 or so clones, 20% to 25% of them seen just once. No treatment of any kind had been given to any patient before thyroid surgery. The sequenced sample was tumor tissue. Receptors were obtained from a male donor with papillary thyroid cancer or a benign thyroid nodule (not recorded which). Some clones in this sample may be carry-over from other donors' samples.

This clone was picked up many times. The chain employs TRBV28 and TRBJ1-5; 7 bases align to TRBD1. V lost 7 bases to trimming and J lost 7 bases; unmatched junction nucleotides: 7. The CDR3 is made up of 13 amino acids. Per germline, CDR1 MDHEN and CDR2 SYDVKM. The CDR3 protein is CASTPTGTQPQHF. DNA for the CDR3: TGTGCCAGCACCCCGACAGGGACACAGCCCCAGCATTTT. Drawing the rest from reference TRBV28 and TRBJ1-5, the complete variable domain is DVKVTQSSRYLVKRTGEKVFLECVQDMDHENMFWYRQDPGLGLRLIYFSYDVKMKEKGDIPEGYSVSREKKERFSLILESASTNQTSMYLCASTPTGTQPQHFGDGTRLSIL.

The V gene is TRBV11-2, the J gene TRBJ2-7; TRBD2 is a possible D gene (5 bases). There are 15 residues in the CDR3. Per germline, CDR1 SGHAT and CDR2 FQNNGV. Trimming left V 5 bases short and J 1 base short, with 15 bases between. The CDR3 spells CASSPPGFGSYEQYF. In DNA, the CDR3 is TGTGCCAGCAGCCCCCCGGGATTTGGGTCCTACGAGCAGTACTTC.

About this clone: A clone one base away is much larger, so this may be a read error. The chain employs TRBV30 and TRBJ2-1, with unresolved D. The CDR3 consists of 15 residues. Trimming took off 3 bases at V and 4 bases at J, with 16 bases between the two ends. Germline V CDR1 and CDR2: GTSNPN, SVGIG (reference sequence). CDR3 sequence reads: CAWRPIQRGYNEQFF. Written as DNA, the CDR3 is TGTGCCTGGAGACCGATTCAACGAGGATACAATGAGCAGTTCTTC.

As DNA, the CDR3 is TGCGCCAGCAGCTTGAACAGGGGAAACTCTGGGGCCAACGTCCTGACTTTC. Its protein is CASSLNRGNSGANVLTF. This sequence joins TRBV5-1 and TRBJ2-6, with 7 bases fitting TRBD1. Looked up from germline, CDR1 is SGHRS and CDR2 is YFSETQ. This CDR3 is built from 17 residues. The ends lost 1 base at V and 0 bases at J; junction bases unmatched: 4.

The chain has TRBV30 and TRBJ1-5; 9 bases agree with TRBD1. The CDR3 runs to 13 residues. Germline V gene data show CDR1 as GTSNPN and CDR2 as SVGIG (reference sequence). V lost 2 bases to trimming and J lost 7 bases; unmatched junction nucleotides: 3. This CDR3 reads CAWSTGGEQPQHF. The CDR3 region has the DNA TGTGCCTGGAGTACAGGGGGCGAACAGCCCCAGCATTTT.

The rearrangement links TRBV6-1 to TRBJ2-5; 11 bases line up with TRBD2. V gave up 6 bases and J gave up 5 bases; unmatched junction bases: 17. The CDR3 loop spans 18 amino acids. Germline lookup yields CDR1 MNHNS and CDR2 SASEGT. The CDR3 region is CASRPGGIAGGAVETQYF. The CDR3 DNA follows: TGTGCCAGCAGACCCGGGGGAATAGCGGGAGGGGCGGTGGAGACCCAGTACTTC.

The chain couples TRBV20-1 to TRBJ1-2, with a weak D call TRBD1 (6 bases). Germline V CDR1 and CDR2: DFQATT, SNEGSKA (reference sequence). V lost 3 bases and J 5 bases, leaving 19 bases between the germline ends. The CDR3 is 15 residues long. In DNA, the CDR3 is TGCAGTGCTAGCACAGGGATAGGGGTTGGGTATGGCTACACCTTC. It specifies CSASTGIGVGYGYTF.

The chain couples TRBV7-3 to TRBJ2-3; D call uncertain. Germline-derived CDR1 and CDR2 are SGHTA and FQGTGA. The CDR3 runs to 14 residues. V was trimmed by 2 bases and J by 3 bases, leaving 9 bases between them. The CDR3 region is CASSLGSTTDTQYF. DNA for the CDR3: TGTGCCAGCAGCTTAGGGTCGACGACAGATACGCAGTATTTT.

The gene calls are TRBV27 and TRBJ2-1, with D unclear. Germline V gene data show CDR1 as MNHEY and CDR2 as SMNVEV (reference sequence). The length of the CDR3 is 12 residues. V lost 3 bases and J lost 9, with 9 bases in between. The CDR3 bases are TGTGCCAGCAGTTTTTTGGGTGGTGAGCAGTTCTTC. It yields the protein CASSFLGGEQFF.

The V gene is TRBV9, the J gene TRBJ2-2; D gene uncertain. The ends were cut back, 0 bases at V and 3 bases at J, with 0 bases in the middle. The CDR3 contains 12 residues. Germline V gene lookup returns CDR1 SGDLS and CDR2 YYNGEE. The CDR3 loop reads CASSVDTGELFF. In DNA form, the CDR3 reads TGTGCCAGCAGCGTAGACACCGGGGAGCTGTTTTTT. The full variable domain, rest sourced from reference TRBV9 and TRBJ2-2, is DSGVTQTPKHLITATGQRVTLRCSPRSGDLSVYWYQQSLDQGLQFLIQYYNGEERAKGNILERFSAQQFPDLHSELNLSSLELGDSALYFCASSVDTGELFFGEGSRLTVL.

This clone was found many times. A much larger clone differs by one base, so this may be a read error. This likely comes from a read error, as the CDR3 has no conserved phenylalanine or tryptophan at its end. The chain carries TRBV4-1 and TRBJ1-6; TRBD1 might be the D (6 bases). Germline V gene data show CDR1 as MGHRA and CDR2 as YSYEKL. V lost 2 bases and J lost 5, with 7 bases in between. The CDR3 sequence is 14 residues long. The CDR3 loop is CASSQTGNNSPLHL. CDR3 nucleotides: TGCGCCAGCAGCCAAACAGGGAATAATTCACCCCTCCACCTT.

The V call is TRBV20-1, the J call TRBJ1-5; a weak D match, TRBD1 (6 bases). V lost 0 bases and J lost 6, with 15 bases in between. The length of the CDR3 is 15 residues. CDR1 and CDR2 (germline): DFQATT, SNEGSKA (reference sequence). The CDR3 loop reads CSAREGHWEAQPQHF. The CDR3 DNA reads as TGCAGTGCTAGAGAGGGACATTGGGAGGCTCAGCCCCAGCATTTT.

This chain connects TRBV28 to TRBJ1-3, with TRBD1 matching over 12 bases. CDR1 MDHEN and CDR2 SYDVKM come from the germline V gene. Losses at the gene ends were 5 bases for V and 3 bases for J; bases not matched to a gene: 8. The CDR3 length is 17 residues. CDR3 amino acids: CASSPPGTGGNGNTIYF. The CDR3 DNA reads TGTGCCAGCAGTCCCCCCGGGACAGGGGGCAATGGAAACACCATATATTTT.

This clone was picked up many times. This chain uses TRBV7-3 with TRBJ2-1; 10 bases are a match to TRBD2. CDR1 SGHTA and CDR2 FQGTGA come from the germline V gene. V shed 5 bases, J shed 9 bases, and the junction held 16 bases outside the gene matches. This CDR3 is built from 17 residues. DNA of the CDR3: TGTGCCAGCAGCCGCTCCCTAGCGGGGGCTACTTTCGGTGAGCAGTTCTTC. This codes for CASSRSLAGATFGEQFF.

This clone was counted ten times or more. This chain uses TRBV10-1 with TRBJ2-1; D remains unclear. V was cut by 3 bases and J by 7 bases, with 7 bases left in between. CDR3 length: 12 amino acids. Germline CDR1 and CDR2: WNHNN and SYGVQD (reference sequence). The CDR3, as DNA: TGCGCCAGCAGTGAAGCTACGAATGAGCAGTTCTTC. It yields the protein CASSEATNEQFF.

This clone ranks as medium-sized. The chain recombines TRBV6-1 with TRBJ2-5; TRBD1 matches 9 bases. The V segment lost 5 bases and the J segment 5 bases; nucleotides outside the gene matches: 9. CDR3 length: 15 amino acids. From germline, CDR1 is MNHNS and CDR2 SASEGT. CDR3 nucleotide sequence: TGTGCCAGCAGTTCCTTTGGACAGGGGTATGAGACCCAGTACTTC. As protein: CASSSFGQGYETQYF.

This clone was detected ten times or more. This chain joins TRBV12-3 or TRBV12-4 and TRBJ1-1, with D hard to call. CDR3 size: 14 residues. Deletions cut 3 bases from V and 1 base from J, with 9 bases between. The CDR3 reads CASSFSGTNTEAFF. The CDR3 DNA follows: TGTGCCAGCAGTTTCTCAGGAACGAACACTGAAGCTTTCTTT.

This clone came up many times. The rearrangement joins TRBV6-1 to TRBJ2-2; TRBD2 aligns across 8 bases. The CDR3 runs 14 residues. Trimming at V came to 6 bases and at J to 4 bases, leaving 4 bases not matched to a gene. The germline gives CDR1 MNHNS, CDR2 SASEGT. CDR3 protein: CASRLSGGTGELFF. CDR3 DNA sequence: TGTGCCAGCAGACTGAGCGGGGGCACCGGGGAGCTGTTTTTT.

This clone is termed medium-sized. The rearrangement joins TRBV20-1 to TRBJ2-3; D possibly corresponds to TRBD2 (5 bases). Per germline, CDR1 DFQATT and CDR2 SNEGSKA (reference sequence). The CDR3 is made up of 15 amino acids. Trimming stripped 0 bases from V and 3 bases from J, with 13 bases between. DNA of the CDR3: TGCAGTGCTAGAGAAACCATAGCGAGTACAGATACGCAGTATTTT. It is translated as CSARETIASTDTQYF.

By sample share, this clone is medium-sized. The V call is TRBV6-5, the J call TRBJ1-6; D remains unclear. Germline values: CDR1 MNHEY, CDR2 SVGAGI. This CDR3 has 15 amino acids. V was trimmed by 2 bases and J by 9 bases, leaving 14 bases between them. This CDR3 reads CASSYRPQRISPLHF. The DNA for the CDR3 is TGTGCCAGCAGTTACCGACCCCAGCGGATTTCACCCCTCCACTTT.

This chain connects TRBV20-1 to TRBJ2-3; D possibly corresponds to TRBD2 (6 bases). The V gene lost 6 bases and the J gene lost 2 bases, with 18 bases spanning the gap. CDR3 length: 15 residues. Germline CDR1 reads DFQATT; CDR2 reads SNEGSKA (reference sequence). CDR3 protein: CSATSGPRPTDTQYF. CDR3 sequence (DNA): TGCAGTGCGACGAGCGGGCCCCGCCCCACAGATACGCAGTATTTT.

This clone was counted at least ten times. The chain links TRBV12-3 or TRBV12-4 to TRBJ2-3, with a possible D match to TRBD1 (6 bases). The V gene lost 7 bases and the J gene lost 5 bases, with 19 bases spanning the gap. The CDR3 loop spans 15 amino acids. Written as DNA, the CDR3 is TGTGCCAGCACCACCAGGGTTGGGGGCCAAGATACGCAGTATTTT. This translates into CASTTRVGGQDTQYF.

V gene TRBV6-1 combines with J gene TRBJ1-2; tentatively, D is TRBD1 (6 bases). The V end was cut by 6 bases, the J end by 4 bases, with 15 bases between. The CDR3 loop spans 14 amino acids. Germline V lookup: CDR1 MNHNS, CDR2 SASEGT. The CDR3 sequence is CASRVTGFPYGYTF. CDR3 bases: TGTGCCAGCAGGGTGACAGGATTCCCCTATGGCTACACCTTC.